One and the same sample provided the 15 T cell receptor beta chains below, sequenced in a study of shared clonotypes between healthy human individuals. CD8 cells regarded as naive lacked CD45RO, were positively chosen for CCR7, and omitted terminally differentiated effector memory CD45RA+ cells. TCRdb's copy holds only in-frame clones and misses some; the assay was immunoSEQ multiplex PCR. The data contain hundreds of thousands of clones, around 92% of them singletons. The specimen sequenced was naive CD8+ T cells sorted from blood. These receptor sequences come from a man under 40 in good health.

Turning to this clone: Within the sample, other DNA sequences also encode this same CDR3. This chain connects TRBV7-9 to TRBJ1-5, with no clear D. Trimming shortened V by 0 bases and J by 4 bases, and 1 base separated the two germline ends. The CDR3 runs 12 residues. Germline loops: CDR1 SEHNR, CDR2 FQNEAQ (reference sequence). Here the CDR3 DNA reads TGTGCCAGCAGCTTAGCGAATCAGCCCCAGCATTTT. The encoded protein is CASSLANQPQHF.

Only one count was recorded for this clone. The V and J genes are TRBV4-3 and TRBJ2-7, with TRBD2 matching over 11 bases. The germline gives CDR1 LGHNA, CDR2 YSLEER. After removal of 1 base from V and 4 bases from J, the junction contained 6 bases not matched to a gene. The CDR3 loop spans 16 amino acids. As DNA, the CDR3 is TGCGCCAGCAGCCAAGGAGTAGCGGGAGGGTTGTACGAGCAGTACTTC. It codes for CASSQGVAGGLYEQYF.

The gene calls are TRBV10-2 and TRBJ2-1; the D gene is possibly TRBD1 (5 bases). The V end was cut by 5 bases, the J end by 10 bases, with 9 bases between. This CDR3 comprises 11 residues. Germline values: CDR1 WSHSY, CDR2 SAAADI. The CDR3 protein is CASSYGQEQFF. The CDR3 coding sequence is TGCGCCAGCAGTTACGGACAAGAGCAGTTCTTC.

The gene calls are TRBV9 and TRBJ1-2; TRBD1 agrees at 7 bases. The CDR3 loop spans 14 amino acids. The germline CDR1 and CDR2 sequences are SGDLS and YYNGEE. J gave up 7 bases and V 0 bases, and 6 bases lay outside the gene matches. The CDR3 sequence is CASSVEQGLAGYTF. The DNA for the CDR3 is TGTGCCAGCAGCGTAGAACAGGGGCTGGCTGGCTACACCTTC.

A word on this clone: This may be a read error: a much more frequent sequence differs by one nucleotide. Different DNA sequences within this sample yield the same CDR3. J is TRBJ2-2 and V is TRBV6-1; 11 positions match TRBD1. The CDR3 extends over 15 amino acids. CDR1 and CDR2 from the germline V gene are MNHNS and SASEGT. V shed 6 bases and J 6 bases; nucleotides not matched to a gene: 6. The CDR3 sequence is CASSRDRGGAGELFF. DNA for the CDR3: TGTGCCAGCAGCCGGGACAGGGGGGGGGCCGGGGAGCTGTTTTTT.

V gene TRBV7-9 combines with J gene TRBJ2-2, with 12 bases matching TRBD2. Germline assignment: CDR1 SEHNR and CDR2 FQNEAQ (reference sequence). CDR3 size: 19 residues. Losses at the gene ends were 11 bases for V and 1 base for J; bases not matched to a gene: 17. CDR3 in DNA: TGTGCCGGGGTAACCGCTAGCGGGAGGGCCAAAAGGAACACCGGGGAGCTGTTTTTT. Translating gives CAGVTASGRAKRNTGELFF.

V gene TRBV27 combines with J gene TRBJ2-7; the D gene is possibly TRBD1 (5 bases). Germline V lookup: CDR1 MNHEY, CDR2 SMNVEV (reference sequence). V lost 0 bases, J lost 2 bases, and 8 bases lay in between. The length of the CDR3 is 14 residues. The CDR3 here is CASSLSPGTYEQYF. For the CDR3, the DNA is TGTGCCAGCAGTTTATCGCCAGGGACCTACGAGCAGTACTTC.

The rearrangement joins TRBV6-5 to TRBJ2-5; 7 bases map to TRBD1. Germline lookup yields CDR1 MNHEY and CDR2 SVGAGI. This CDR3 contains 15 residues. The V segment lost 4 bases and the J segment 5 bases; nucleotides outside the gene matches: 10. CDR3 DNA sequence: TGTGCCAGCAGTTCCTTCCCGACAGGGCGGGAGACCCAGTACTTC. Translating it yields CASSSFPTGRETQYF.

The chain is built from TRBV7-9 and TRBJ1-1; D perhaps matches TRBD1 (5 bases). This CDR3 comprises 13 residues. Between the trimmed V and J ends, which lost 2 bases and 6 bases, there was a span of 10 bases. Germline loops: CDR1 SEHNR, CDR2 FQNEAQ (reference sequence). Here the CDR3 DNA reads TGTGCCAGCAGCTTACCAGGGTACGCTGAAGCTTTCTTT. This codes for CASSLPGYAEAFF.

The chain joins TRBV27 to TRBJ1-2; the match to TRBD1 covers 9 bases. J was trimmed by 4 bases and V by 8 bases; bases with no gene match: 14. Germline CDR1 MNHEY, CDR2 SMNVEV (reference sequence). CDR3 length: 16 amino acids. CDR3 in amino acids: CASRDRADLGTYGYTF. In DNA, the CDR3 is TGTGCCAGCCGGGACAGGGCGGACTTGGGGACCTATGGCTACACCTTC.

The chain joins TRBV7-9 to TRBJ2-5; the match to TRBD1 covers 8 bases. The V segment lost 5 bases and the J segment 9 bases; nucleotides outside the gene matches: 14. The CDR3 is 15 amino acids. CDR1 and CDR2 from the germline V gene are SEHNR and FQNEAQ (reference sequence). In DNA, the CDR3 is TGTGCCAGCAGCCCGGGGACAGGCTACCAGGGGGCCCAGTACTTC. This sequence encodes CASSPGTGYQGAQYF. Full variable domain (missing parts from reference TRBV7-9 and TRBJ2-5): DTGVSQNPRHKITKRGQNVTFRCDPISEHNRLYWYRQTLGQGPEFLTYFQNEAQLEKSRLLSDRFSAERPKGSFSTLEIQRTEQGDSAMYLCASSPGTGYQGAQYFGPGTRLLVL.

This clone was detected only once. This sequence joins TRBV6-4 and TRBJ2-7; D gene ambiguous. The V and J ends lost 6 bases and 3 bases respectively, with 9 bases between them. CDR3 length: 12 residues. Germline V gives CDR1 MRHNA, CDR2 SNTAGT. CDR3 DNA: TGTGCCAGCAGCAGGATTTACTACGAGCAGTACTTC. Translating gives CASSRIYYEQYF.

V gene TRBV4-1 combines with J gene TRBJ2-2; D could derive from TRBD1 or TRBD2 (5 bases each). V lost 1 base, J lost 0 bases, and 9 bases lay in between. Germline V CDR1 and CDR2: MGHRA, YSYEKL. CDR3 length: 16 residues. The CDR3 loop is CASSQAGTTNTGELFF. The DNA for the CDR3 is TGCGCCAGCAGCCAAGCCGGGACCACGAACACCGGGGAGCTGTTTTTT.

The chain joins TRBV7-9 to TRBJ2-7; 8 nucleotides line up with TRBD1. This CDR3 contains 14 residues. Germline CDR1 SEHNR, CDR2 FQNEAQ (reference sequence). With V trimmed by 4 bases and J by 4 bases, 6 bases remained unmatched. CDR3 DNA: TGTGCCAGCAGCTCCCAGGGGGCTGGGTACGAGCAGTACTTC. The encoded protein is CASSSQGAGYEQYF.

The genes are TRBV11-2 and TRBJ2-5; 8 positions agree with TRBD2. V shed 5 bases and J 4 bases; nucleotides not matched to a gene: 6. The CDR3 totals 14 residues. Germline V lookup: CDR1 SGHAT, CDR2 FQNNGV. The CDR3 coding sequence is TGTGCCAGCAGCCTCTCGGGAGGGGGAGAGACCCAGTACTTC. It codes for CASSLSGGGETQYF. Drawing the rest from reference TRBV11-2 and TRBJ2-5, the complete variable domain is EAGVAQSPRYKIIEKRQSVAFWCNPISGHATLYWYQQILGQGPKLLIQFQNNGVVDDSQLPKDRFSAERLKGVDSTLKIQPAKLEDSAVYLCASSLSGGGETQYFGPGTRLLVL.